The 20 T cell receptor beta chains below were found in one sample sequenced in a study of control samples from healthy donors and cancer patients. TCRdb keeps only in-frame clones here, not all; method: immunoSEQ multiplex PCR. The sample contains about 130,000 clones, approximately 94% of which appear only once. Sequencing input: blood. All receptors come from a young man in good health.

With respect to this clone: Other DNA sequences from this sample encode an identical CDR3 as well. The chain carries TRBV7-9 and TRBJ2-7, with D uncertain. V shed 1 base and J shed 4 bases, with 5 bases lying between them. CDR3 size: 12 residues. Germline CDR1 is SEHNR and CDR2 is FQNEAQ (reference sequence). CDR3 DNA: TGTGCCAGCAGCTTAGTCGGATACGAGCAGTACTTC. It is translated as CASSLVGYEQYF.

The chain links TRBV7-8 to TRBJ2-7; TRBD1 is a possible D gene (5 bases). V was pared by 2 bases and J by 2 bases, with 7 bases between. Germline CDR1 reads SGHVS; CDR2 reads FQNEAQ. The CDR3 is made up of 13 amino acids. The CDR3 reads CASSLPGTYEQYF. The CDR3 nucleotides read TGTGCCAGCAGCTTACCAGGGACCTACGAGCAGTACTTC.

As DNA, the CDR3 is TGTGCCAGCAGTGAAAGGTGGAACACTGAAGCTTTCTTT. Translating it yields CASSERWNTEAFF. This sequence joins TRBV2 and TRBJ1-1; no clear D. The CDR3 is made up of 13 amino acids. Germline V gene data show CDR1 as SNHLY and CDR2 as FYNNEI. Trimming cost V 2 bases and J 1 base, with 5 bases left between them. Looking up the rest from reference TRBV2 and TRBJ1-1 gives the full variable domain: EPEVTQTPSHQVTQMGQEVILRCVPISNHLYFYWYRQILGQKVEFLVSFYNNEISEKSEIFDDQFSVERPDGSNFTLKIRSTKLEDSAMYFCASSERWNTEAFFGQGTRLTVV.

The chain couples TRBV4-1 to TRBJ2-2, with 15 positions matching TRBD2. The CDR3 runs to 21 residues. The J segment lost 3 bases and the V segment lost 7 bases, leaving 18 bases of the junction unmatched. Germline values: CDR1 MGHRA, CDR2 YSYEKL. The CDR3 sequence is CASTWKRVRTSGGDHTGELFF. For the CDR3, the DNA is TGCGCCAGCACCTGGAAGCGGGTTCGGACTAGCGGGGGGGATCACACCGGGGAGCTGTTTTTT.

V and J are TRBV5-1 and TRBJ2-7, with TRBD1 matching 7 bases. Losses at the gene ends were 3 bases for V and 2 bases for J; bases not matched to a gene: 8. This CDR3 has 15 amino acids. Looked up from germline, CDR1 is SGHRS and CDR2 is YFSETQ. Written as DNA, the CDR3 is TGCGCCAGCAGCTCGGGGCGACAGGGACCCTACGAGCAGTACTTC. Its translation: CASSSGRQGPYEQYF.

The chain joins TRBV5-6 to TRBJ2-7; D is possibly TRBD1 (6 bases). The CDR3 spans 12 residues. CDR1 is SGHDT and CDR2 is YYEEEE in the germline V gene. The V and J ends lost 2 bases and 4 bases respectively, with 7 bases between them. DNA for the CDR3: TGTGCCAGCAGCTTTGGACAGTACGAGCAGTACTTC. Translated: CASSFGQYEQYF.

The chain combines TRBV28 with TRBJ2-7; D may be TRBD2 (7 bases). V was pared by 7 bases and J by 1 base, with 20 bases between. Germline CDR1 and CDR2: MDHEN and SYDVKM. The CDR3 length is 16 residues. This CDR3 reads CASKSPWAGASYEQYF. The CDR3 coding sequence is TGTGCCAGCAAGTCCCCCTGGGCGGGGGCTTCCTACGAGCAGTACTTC.

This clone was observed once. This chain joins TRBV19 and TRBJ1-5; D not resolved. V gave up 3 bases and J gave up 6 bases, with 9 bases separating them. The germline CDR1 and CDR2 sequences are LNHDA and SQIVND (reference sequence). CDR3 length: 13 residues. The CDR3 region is CASSIRHGQPQHF. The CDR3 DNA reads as TGTGCCAGTAGTATTAGGCATGGTCAGCCCCAGCATTTT.

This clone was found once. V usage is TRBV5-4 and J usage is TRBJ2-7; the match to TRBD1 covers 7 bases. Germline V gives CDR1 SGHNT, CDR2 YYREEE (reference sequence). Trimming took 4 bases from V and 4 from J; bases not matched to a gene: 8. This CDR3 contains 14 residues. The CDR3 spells CASSQGQSLYEQYF. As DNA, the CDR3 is TGTGCCAGCAGCCAGGGACAGTCCCTTTACGAGCAGTACTTC.

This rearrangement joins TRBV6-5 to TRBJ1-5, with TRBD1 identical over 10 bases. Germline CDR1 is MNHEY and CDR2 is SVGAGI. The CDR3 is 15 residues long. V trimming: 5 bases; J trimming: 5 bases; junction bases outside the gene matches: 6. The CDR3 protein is CASSRRDRGDQPQHF. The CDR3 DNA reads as TGTGCCAGCAGTCGGCGGGACAGGGGAGATCAGCCCCAGCATTTT.

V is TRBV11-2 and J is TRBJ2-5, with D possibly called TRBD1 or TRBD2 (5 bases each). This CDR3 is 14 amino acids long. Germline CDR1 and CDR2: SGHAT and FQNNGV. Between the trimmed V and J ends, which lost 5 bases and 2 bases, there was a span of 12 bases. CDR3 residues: CASSPPGPQETQYF. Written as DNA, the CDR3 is TGTGCCAGCAGCCCTCCGGGACCTCAAGAGACCCAGTACTTC.

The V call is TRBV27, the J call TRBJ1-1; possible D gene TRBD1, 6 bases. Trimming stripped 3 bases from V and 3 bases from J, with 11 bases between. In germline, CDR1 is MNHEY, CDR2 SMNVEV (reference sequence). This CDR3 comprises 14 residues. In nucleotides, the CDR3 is TGTGCCAGCAGTTTTTGGTCAGGGGACACTGAAGCTTTCTTT. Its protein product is CASSFWSGDTEAFF.

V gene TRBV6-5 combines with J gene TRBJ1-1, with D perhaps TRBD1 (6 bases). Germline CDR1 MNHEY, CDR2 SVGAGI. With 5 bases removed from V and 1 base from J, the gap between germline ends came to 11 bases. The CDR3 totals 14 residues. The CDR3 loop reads CASSKPGQNTEAFF. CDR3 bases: TGTGCCAGCAGTAAACCGGGACAGAACACTGAAGCTTTCTTT.

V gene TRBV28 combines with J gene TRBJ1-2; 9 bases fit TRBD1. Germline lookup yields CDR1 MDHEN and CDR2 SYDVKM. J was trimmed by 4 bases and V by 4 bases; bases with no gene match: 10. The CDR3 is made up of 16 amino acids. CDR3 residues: CASSSPGTGYTYGYTF. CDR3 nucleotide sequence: TGTGCCAGCAGTTCCCCCGGGACAGGGTACACCTATGGCTACACCTTC.

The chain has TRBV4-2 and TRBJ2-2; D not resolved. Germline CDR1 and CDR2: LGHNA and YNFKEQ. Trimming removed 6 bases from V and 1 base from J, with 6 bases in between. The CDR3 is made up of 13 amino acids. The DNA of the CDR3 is TGTGCCAGCAGTCAAAGGAACACCGGGGAGCTGTTTTTT. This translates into CASSQRNTGELFF.

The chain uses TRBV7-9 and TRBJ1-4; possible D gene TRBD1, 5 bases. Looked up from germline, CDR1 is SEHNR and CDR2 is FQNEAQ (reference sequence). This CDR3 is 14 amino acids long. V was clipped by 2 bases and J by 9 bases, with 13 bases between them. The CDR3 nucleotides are TGTGCCAGCAGCTTAATAGCAGGGCCCCAAAAACTGTTTTTT. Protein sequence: CASSLIAGPQKLFF.

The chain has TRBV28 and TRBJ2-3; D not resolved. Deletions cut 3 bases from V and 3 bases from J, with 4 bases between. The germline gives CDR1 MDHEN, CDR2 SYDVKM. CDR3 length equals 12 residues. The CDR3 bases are TGTGCCAGCAGTTTGAGGACAGATACGCAGTATTTT. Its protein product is CASSLRTDTQYF.

The CDR3 DNA reads TGTGCCAGCACCGAGGGGCAGGGAAGGTCACCCCTCCACTTT. It yields the protein CASTEGQGRSPLHF. V and J are TRBV13 and TRBJ1-6; weak D call: TRBD1 (5 bases). The CDR3 has 14 residues. CDR1 is PRHDT, CDR2 FYEKMQ, per germline (reference sequence). Trimming took 7 bases from V and 10 from J, leaving 17 bases between them.

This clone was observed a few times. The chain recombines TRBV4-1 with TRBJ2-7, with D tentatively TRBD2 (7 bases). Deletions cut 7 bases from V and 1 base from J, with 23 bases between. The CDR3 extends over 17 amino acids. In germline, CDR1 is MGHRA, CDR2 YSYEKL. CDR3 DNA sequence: TGCGCCAGCACCCTGGGGGGGGGCCTTACCCCGTCCTACGAGCAGTACTTC. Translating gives CASTLGGGLTPSYEQYF.

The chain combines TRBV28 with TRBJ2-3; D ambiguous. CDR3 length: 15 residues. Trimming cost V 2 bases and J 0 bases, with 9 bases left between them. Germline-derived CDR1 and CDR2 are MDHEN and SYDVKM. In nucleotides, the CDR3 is TGTGCCAGCAGTTTAGGGAAGCCAAGCACAGATACGCAGTATTTT. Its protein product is CASSLGKPSTDTQYF.